This T cell receptor (beta chain) was captured in a study of early T cells in non-severe SARS-CoV-2 infection. The CDR3 sequence is 13 residues long. Germline assignment: CDR1 DFQATT and CDR2 SNEGSKA (reference sequence). After removal of 6 bases from V and 3 bases from J, the junction contained 5 bases not matched to a gene. Attachment of unique molecular identifiers to individual cDNA molecules was performed. TCRdb re-called the 5' RACE reads with MiXCR, one entry per CDR3 protein. The sample records some 57,000 distinct CDR3 sequences, more than 9% being singletons. This clonotype was seen ten or more times.

This clonotype was sampled from an adult who was a healthcare worker with PCR-confirmed SARS-CoV-2 infection or an uninfected control (not recorded which). The rearrangement links TRBV20-1 to TRBJ2-5, with TRBD2 matching 9 bases. Sequences were obtained from whole blood. The CDR3 region is CSAKTSGKETQYF. DNA for the CDR3: TGCAGTGCGAAGACTAGCGGAAAAGAGACCCAGTACTTC.